This TCR beta chain emerged from a study of blood T cell repertoires in COVID-19. The assay was immunoSEQ multiplex PCR, and TCRdb's table has in-frame clones only and misses some. The sample holds approximately 170,000 clones, approximately 90% seen once. The CDR3 runs to 14 residues. Germline V gives CDR1 SGHRS, CDR2 YFSETQ. V lost 4 bases, J lost 6 bases, and 4 bases stayed unmatched. This chain uses TRBV5-1 with TRBJ1-4; 9 nucleotides align to TRBD1. The sample consisted of peripheral blood. The source is a woman of 80 years or more in a cohort sampled during active or convalescent COVID-19. The CDR3 loop is CASSRDRGDEKLFF. CDR3 bases: TGCGCCAGCAGCCGTGACAGGGGGGATGAAAAACTGTTTTTT.